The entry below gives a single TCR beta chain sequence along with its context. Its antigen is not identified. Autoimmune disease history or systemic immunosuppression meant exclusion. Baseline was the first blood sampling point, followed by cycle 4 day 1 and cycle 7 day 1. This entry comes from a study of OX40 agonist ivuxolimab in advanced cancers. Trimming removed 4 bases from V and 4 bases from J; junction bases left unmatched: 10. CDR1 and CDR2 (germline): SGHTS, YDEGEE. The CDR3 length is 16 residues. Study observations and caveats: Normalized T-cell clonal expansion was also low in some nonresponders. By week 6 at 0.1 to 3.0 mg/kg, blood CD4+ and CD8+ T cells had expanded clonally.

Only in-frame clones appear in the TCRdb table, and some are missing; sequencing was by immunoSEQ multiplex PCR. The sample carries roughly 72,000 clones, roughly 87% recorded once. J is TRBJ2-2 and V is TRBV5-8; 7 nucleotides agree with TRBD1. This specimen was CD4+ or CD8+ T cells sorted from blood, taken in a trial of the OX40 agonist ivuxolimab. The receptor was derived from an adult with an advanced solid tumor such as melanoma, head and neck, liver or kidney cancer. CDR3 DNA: TGTGCCAGCAGCCGGAGACAGGGTACGGTCACCGGGGAGCTGTTTTTT. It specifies CASSRRQGTVTGELFF.